These 17 T cell receptor beta chains came from one sample sequenced in a study of cytomegalovirus exposure and HLA in healthy donors. The primer mix had 60 Vbeta and 13 Jbeta primers. Produced via immunoSEQ multiplex PCR; TCRdb's table is partial and in-frame only. Of approximately 190,000 clones listed, 75% to 85% were seen once; the top ten hold around 14%. Input material: PBMCs. Receptor source: a woman in her twenties or thirties in good health and CMV-seropositive.

The chain recombines TRBV9 with TRBJ1-1, with D tentatively TRBD1 (5 bases). CDR3 size: 15 residues. Trimming pared 1 base from V and 4 bases from J, leaving 14 bases between. Germline assignment: CDR1 SGDLS and CDR2 YYNGEE. This CDR3 reads CASSVSDTLATEAFF. CDR3 coding DNA: TGTGCCAGCAGCGTATCGGACACCTTGGCCACTGAAGCTTTCTTT.

This clone was observed a single time. The genes are TRBV27 and TRBJ1-1; 8 bases are shared with TRBD1. The germline V gene encodes CDR1 MNHEY and CDR2 SMNVEV (reference sequence). V lost 3 bases and J lost 8; bases outside the gene matches: 8. CDR3 size: 14 residues. CDR3 sequence reads: CASSLSRGLTEAFF. The CDR3 DNA sequence: TGTGCCAGCAGTTTGAGCAGGGGGCTAACGGAAGCTTTCTTT.

This rearrangement joins TRBV19 to TRBJ2-7; TRBD2 might be the D (5 bases). This CDR3 has 16 amino acids. The germline V gene has CDR1 LNHDA and CDR2 SQIVND (reference sequence). Trimming cost V 1 base and J 0 bases, with 13 bases left between them. As DNA, the CDR3 is TGTGCCAGTAGTATAGGCCGGGATTTTTCCTCCTACGAGCAGTACTTC. It yields the protein CASSIGRDFSSYEQYF.

This chain links TRBV11-1 with TRBJ2-3; D gene unclear. From germline, CDR1 is SGHAT and CDR2 FQDESV (reference sequence). V was trimmed by 6 bases and J by 1 base, leaving 8 bases between them. The CDR3 covers 13 residues. The DNA of the CDR3 is TGTGCCAGCAGGAGGAGAGGCACAGATACGCAGTATTTT. Amino acid sequence: CASRRRGTDTQYF.

V is TRBV29-1 and J is TRBJ2-3, with 8 bases identical to TRBD1. With 6 bases clipped from V and 3 bases from J, the junction kept 5 bases outside the gene matches. The CDR3 covers 13 residues. Germline values: CDR1 SQVTM, CDR2 ANQGSEA. The CDR3 is CSVPGGWTDTQYF. The CDR3 nucleotides are TGCAGCGTCCCAGGGGGCTGGACAGATACGCAGTATTTT.

J is TRBJ2-2 and V is TRBV25-1; weak D call: TRBD1 (5 bases). The CDR3 length is 13 residues. The germline V gene has CDR1 MGHDK and CDR2 SYGVNS. Between the trimmed V and J ends, which lost 6 bases and 3 bases, there was a span of 8 bases. This chain's CDR3 is CASRGPYTGELFF. The CDR3 nucleotides read TGTGCCAGCAGGGGGCCGTACACCGGGGAGCTGTTTTTT.

The rearrangement joins TRBV5-1 to TRBJ2-7; 12 bases fit TRBD1. CDR1 and CDR2 (germline): SGHRS, YFSETQ. V shed 2 bases, J shed 3 bases, and the junction held 3 bases outside the gene matches. The CDR3 is 15 residues long. This chain's CDR3 is CASSLGTGGNYEQYF. The CDR3 nucleotides read TGCGCCAGCAGCTTAGGGACAGGGGGCAACTACGAGCAGTACTTC.

The chain carries TRBV7-2 and TRBJ1-1; TRBD1 matches 8 bases. The CDR3 loop spans 13 amino acids. Trimming took 8 bases from V and 6 from J; bases not matched to a gene: 8. The germline V gene has CDR1 SGHTA and CDR2 FQGNSA. CDR3 sequence: CASARDRRSEAFF. For the CDR3, the DNA is TGTGCCAGCGCCAGGGACAGGAGATCTGAAGCTTTCTTT.

The V call is TRBV28, the J call TRBJ1-1, with 9 bases that match TRBD1. The germline CDR1 and CDR2 sequences are MDHEN and SYDVKM. This CDR3 has 13 amino acids. V lost 5 bases, J lost 5 bases, and 3 bases stayed unmatched. The chain's CDR3 is CASSTGTGTEAFF. CDR3 in DNA: TGTGCCAGCAGTACAGGGACAGGGACTGAAGCTTTCTTT.

This clone showed up just once. This sequence joins TRBV7-2 and TRBJ2-3; unclear D gene. The germline CDR1 and CDR2 sequences are SGHTA and FQGNSA. V lost 0 bases and J lost 3, with 4 bases in between. This CDR3 spans 13 amino acids. The CDR3 bases are TGTGCCAGCAGCTTAGCGGCAACAGATACGCAGTATTTT. Protein sequence: CASSLAATDTQYF.

The chain links TRBV7-9 to TRBJ2-7; TRBD1 agrees at 9 bases. Germline V CDR1 and CDR2: SEHNR, FQNEAQ (reference sequence). The CDR3 has 14 residues. V lost 4 bases and J lost 3; bases outside the gene matches: 4. The CDR3 DNA reads as TGTGCCAGCAGCTCCCCGGGACAGGGCTACGAGCAGTACTTC. Its protein is CASSSPGQGYEQYF.

The V gene is TRBV15, the J gene TRBJ2-5, with D perhaps matching TRBD1 (6 bases). The V end was cut by 4 bases, the J end by 7 bases, with 16 bases between. Germline loops: CDR1 LNHNV, CDR2 YYDKDF (reference sequence). The CDR3 covers 14 residues. The chain's CDR3 is CATSKGHGWGTQYF. The CDR3 DNA is TGTGCCACCAGCAAGGGACATGGTTGGGGGACCCAGTACTTC.

The chain uses TRBV29-1 and TRBJ2-3; TRBD2 matches at 7 bases. CDR3 length: 15 residues. From germline, CDR1 is SQVTM and CDR2 ANQGSEA. V was clipped by 7 bases and J by 0 bases; unmatched bases: 10. In DNA form, the CDR3 reads TGCAGCGGCATACACGGGCGGGGGAGCACAGATACGCAGTATTTT. Translation: CSGIHGRGSTDTQYF.

This clone was detected a few times. The chain joins TRBV6-5 to TRBJ2-3; TRBD2 is a possible D gene (6 bases). With 6 bases removed from V and 5 bases from J, the gap between germline ends came to 18 bases. CDR1 and CDR2 (germline): MNHEY, SVGAGI. The length of the CDR3 is 15 residues. The chain's CDR3 is CASSQSEGIGDTQYF. In DNA form, the CDR3 reads TGTGCCAGCAGCCAGTCGGAGGGGATCGGAGATACGCAGTATTTT.

The chain carries TRBV28 and TRBJ1-2; D possibly corresponds to TRBD1 (5 bases). V was pared by 6 bases and J by 5 bases, with 10 bases between. Per the germline V gene, CDR1 is MDHEN and CDR2 is SYDVKM. The CDR3 has 12 amino acids. DNA for the CDR3: TGTGCCAGCAGCCCGTCAGGGTATGGCTACACCTTC. It encodes CASSPSGYGYTF.

This chain uses TRBV19 with TRBJ1-2; D is unresolved. V was trimmed by 3 bases and J by 4 bases, leaving 9 bases between them. The CDR3 has 13 amino acids. Germline CDR1 reads LNHDA; CDR2 reads SQIVND (reference sequence). As DNA, the CDR3 is TGTGCCAGTAGTATGGAACGGGGCTATGGCTACACCTTC. Protein sequence: CASSMERGYGYTF. The full variable domain, its missing parts supplied by reference TRBV19 and TRBJ1-2, is DGGITQSPKYLFRKEGQNVTLSCEQNLNHDAMYWYRQDPGQGLRLIYYSQIVNDFQKGDIAEGYSVSREKKESFPLTVTSAQKNPTAFYLCASSMERGYGYTFGSGTRLTVV.

The chain links TRBV11-2 to TRBJ2-3; D unresolved. The CDR3 contains 13 residues. Germline lookup yields CDR1 SGHAT and CDR2 FQNNGV. V shed 0 bases and J shed 6 bases, with 7 bases lying between them. CDR3 nucleotide sequence: TGTGCCAGCAGCTTAGATCATGCGGATACGCAGTATTTT. As protein: CASSLDHADTQYF.